The TCR beta chain described here comes from a study of patients and donors after allogeneic stem cell transplantation. Germline trimming cut 0 bases from V and 4 bases from J; bases unmatched to any gene: 13. The CDR3 totals 19 residues. The germline V gene encodes CDR1 LGHNA and CDR2 YNFKEQ. Each CDR3 protein gets one entry after TCRdb re-called the RT-PCR reads with MiXCR. The repertoire consists of more than 850,000 distinct CDR3 sequences, with roughly 17% occurring once and the leading ten covering 5.5% to 6.5%. The V gene is TRBV4-2, the J gene TRBJ2-1; 9 bases align to TRBD2. The clonotype originates from a human donor who was either an allogeneic HSCT recipient or a stem cell or donor lymphocyte infusion donor (not recorded which). It is not recorded whose cells these are; they may come from a transplant donor. Source material: blood, either unsorted or a sorted T cell fraction (not recorded which). In nucleotides, the CDR3 is TGTGCCAGCAGCCAAGATGACAGGGCGGGGGGGCTCCAATACAATGAGCAGTTCTTC. It encodes CASSQDDRAGGLQYNEQFF.